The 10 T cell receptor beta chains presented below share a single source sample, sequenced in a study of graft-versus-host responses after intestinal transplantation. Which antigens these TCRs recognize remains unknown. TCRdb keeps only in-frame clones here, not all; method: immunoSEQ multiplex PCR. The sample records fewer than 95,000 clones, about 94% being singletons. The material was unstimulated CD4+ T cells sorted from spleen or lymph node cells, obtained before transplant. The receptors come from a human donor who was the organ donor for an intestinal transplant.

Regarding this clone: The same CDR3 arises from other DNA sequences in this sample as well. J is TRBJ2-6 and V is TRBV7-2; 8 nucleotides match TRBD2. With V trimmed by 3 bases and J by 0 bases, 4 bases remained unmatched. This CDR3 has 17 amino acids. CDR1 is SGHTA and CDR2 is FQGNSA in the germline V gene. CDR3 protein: CASSLAGGRSGANVLTF. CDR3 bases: TGTGCCAGCAGCTTGGCGGGGGGTCGCTCTGGGGCCAACGTCCTGACTTTC.

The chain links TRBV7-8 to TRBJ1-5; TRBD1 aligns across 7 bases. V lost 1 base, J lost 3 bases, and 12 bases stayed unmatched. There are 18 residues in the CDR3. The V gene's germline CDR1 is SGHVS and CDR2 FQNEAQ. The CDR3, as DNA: TGTGCCAGCAGCTTAGTCCGGGACAGAGGGAGCTTCAATCAGCCCCAGCATTTT. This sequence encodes CASSLVRDRGSFNQPQHF.

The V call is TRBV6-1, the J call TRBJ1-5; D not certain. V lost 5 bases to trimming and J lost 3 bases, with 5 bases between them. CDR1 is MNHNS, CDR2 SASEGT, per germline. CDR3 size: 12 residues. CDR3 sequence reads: CASSLNNQPQHF. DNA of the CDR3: TGTGCCAGCAGTTTGAACAATCAGCCCCAGCATTTT.

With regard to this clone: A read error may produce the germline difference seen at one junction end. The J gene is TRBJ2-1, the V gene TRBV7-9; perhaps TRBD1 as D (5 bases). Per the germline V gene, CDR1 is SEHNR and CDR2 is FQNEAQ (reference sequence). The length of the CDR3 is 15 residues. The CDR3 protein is CASSLPQGTYIEQFF. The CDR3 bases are TGTGCCAGCAGCTTACCCCAGGGAACCTACATTGAGCAGTTCTTC. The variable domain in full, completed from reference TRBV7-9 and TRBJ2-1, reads DTGVSQNPRHKITKRGQNVTFRCDPISEHNRLYWYRQTLGQGPEFLTYFQNEAQLEKSRLLSDRFSAERPKGSFSTLEIQRTEQGDSAMYLCASSLPQGTYIEQFFGPGTRLTVL.

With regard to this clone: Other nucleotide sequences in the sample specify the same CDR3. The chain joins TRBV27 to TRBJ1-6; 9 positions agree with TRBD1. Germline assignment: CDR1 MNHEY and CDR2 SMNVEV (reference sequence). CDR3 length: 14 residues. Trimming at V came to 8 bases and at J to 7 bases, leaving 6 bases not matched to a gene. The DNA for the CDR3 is TGTGCCAGCGGCCGAGGACAGGGGAATTCACCCCTCCACTTT. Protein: CASGRGQGNSPLHF.

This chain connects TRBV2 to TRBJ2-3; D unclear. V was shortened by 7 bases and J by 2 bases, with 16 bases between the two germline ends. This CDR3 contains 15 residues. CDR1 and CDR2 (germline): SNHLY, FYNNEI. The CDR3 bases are TGTGCCAGCAAAGAGCTACTTATCCACACAGATACGCAGTATTTT. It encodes CASKELLIHTDTQYF.

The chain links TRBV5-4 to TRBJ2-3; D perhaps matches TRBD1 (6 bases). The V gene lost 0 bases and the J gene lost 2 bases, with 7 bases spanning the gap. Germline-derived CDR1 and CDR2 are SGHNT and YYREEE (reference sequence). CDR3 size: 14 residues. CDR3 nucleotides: TGTGCCAGCAGCTTGGGGACAGACACAGATACGCAGTATTTT. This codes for CASSLGTDTDTQYF.

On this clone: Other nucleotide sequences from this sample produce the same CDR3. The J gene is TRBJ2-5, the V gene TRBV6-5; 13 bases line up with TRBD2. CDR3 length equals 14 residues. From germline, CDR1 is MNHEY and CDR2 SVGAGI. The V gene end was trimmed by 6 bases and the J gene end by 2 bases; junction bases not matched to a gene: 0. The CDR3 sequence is CASRLAGGQETQYF. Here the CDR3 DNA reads TGTGCCAGCAGACTAGCGGGGGGGCAAGAGACCCAGTACTTC.

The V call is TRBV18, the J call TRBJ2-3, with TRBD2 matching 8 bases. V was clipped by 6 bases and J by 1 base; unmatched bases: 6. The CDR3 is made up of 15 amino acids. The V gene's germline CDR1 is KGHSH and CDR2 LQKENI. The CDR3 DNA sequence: TGTGCCAGCTCGGAGTTGCGGGGGGGCACAGATACGCAGTATTTT. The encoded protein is CASSELRGGTDTQYF.

The CDR3 DNA sequence: TGTGCCAGCAGTGTTCGTGGGTTAACTAATGAAAAACTGTTTTTT. As protein: CASSVRGLTNEKLFF. The gene calls are TRBV2 and TRBJ1-4; D is unclear. V lost 4 bases to trimming and J lost 1 base, with 10 bases between them. Germline V gene sequence: CDR1 SNHLY, CDR2 FYNNEI. The length of the CDR3 is 15 residues.